This is a list of T cell receptor beta chains from one sample in a study of OX40 agonist ivuxolimab in advanced cancers. Sequencing used immunoSEQ multiplex PCR; TCRdb keeps in-frame clones, though not all of them. Here the sample spans 30,000 to 45,000 clones, around three quarters being singletons. Source: CD4+ or CD8+ T cells sorted from blood, taken in a trial of the OX40 agonist ivuxolimab. The receptors were gathered from an adult with an advanced solid tumor such as melanoma, head and neck, liver or kidney cancer. The CDR3 runs from the conserved cysteine through the conserved F or W. D genes are given only for firm matches. Where a row states a size, it is once, few, many or the class of an expanded clone; other rows omit it.

cdr3_aa cdr3_nt d_call v_call cdr3_length clone_size j_call
CAWTAGVSETQYF TGTGCCTGGACGGCAGGGGTTAGCGAGACCCAGTACTTC NA TRBV30 13 NA TRBJ2-5
CASSQGADRVSGANVLTF TGTGCCAGCAGCCAAGGGGCGGACAGGGTTTCTGGGGCCAACGTCCTGACTTTC TRBD1 TRBV4-2 18 NA TRBJ2-6
CASSLPGLEKLFF TGCGCCAGCAGCTTGCCTGGACTGGAAAAACTGTTTTTT NA TRBV5-1 13 few TRBJ1-4
CAWSGGLGGETQYF TGTGCCTGGTCCGGAGGACTAGGAGGAGAGACCCAGTACTTC TRBD2 TRBV30 14 NA TRBJ2-5
CASSEYLGGGTNEKLFF TGTGCCAGCAGTGAATATTTGGGGGGAGGAACTAATGAAAAACTGTTTTTT NA TRBV25-1 17 few TRBJ1-4
CASSVGGGAYGYTF TGTGCCAGCAGCGTAGGGGGGGGCGCGTATGGCTACACCTTC NA TRBV9 14 once TRBJ1-2
CSVEIRVDEQFF TGCAGCGTTGAAATCAGGGTGGATGAGCAGTTCTTC NA TRBV29-1 12 NA TRBJ2-1
CASSPNSDGYTF TGCGCCAGCAGCCCCAACTCAGATGGCTACACCTTC NA TRBV5-1 12 NA TRBJ1-2
CASGPDPYGYNEQFF TGTGCTAGTGGTCCCGACCCGTATGGCTACAATGAGCAGTTCTTC NA TRBV12-5 15 NA TRBJ2-1
CASDSWTEAFF TGTGCTAGTGATAGTTGGACTGAAGCTTTCTTT NA TRBV12-5 11 NA TRBJ1-1
CASTLAGNYGYTF TGTGCCAGCACCCTAGCTGGTAACTATGGCTACACCTTC NA TRBV28 13 NA TRBJ1-2
CASWGAAGSTEAFF TGTGCCAGTTGGGGGGCGGCGGGGAGCACTGAAGCTTTCTTT NA TRBV25-1 14 once TRBJ1-1
CASSRGRTEAFF TGTGCCAGCAGTAGGGGGAGGACCGAAGCTTTCTTT NA TRBV6-1 12 NA TRBJ1-1
CANSSGQDNSYNEQFF TGTGCCAACAGCTCGGGACAGGATAACTCCTACAATGAGCAGTTCTTC TRBD1 TRBV7-8 16 NA TRBJ2-1